The clone carrying this T cell receptor beta chain appeared a single time. Its antigen is currently unknown. Naive CD4 T cells, CD45RO-negative and CD62L-positive, were flow-sorted from PBMCs. The data stem from a study of human versus mouse CDR3 diversity and MHC coevolution. Findings and limits, study-wide: Mice had fewer CDR3 deletions and insertions than humans on average. The lowest clonal inequality scores came from most of the three human donors. iCHAO1 estimated the human TCR beta repertoire at 1.5 million to 2 million clonotypes.

Trimming pared 1 base from V and 1 base from J, leaving 6 bases between. The V gene's germline CDR1 is SGHNT and CDR2 YENEEA. The CDR3 contains 14 residues. Clones were read by immunoSEQ multiplex PCR, and TCRdb kept only the in-frame ones, dropping some. The sample holds 60,000 or so clones; 94% are singletons and the top ten take under 20%. This chain links TRBV11-3 with TRBJ2-3; D remains unclear. The sequence derives from a person aged 55 to 75 in good health. Sequencing used naive CD4+ T cells from blood. Sample subset: CD45RO-negative CD62L-positive naive CD4 T cells. CDR3 in amino acids: CASSLGGRTDTQYF. CDR3 bases: TGTGCCAGCAGCTTAGGCGGCCGCACAGATACGCAGTATTTT.